A single TCR beta chain is shown here with its context. Its antigen is unknown. The source of the sample is a study of radiotherapy plus CTLA-4 blockade in lung cancer. Study results and limitations: Early blood T cell clone changes and increased post-radiation serum interferon-beta were reportedly the strongest response predictors. Tumor-derived TCR clones expanded in blood after radiotherapy plus ipilimumab.

Method: immunoSEQ multiplex PCR; TCRdb's copy keeps in-frame clones and lacks some. Here the sample spans nearly 110,000 clones, more than 70% being singletons. CTLA-4 blockade using ipilimumab, together with focal radiation, was received by patients with chemo-refractory metastatic non-small-cell lung cancer. Sequenced material: peripheral blood, taken from a patient treated with radiotherapy plus ipilimumab. This clonotype originated in a human donor with non-small cell lung cancer that progressed on radiotherapy plus ipilimumab. Some clones in this sample may be carry-over from other donors' samples.

The CDR3 DNA is TGTGCCAGCAGGAACGGAGGGGGTGGTCAGCCCCAGCATTTT. Translated: CASRNGGGGQPQHF. The chain recombines TRBV6-5 with TRBJ1-5; weak D call: TRBD1 (6 bases). The CDR3 consists of 14 residues. Trimming shortened V by 6 bases and J by 6 bases, and 15 bases separated the two germline ends. The germline V gene encodes CDR1 MNHEY and CDR2 SVGAGI.